Each of the 19 T cell receptor beta chains below was sequenced from the same sample in a study of preoperative IRX-2 immunotherapy in early breast cancer. Treatment given: preoperative locoregional IRX-2 cytokine immunotherapy. Using immunoSEQ multiplex PCR, the repertoire was profiled, and TCRdb retains in-frame clones only, with some absent. The sample lists tens of thousands of clones; roughly 96% were seen once. The input for sequencing was tumor tissue, taken after IRX-2 immunotherapy. The receptors here all came from a human donor with breast cancer.

V is TRBV9 and J is TRBJ2-7, with 7 bases lining up with TRBD2. There are 14 residues in the CDR3. Trimming at V came to 2 bases and at J to 3 bases, leaving 5 bases not matched to a gene. The V gene's germline CDR1 is SGDLS and CDR2 YYNGEE. The CDR3 region is CASSVGGESYEQYF. The CDR3 DNA follows: TGTGCCAGCAGCGTGGGAGGGGAGAGCTACGAGCAGTACTTC.

In this sample, this clone turned up once. The rearrangement links TRBV12-5 to TRBJ1-1; a possible D gene is TRBD1 (5 bases). The CDR3 totals 13 residues. Deletions cut 8 bases from V and 1 base from J, with 11 bases between. Germline CDR1 reads LGHNT; CDR2 reads FRNRAP. CDR3 loop: CASRRGQNTEAFF. The DNA for the CDR3 is TGTGCTAGTCGAAGAGGACAGAACACTGAAGCTTTCTTT.

This clone was observed once. The chain combines TRBV14 with TRBJ2-1; D tentatively reads TRBD1 or TRBD2 (5 bases each). The CDR3 extends over 17 amino acids. Germline CDR1 reads SGHDN; CDR2 reads FVKESK. The V and J ends lost 0 bases and 4 bases respectively, with 16 bases between them. The CDR3 spells CASSQERGRRWYNEQFF. The CDR3, as DNA: TGTGCCAGCAGCCAAGAGAGGGGTAGGCGTTGGTACAATGAGCAGTTCTTC.

The chain's CDR3 is CASSPRNSDSSYNEQFF. The CDR3 bases are TGTGCCAGCAGTCCCCGAAACAGTGACAGCTCCTACAATGAGCAGTTCTTC. The V gene is TRBV27, the J gene TRBJ2-1; the D gene is possibly TRBD1 (5 bases). The CDR3 length is 17 residues. V shed 5 bases and J shed 0 bases, with 17 bases lying between them. Germline values: CDR1 MNHEY, CDR2 SMNVEV (reference sequence).

V gene TRBV14 combines with J gene TRBJ1-4; TRBD1 is a possible D gene (5 bases). The CDR3 is made up of 17 amino acids. Trimming cost V 1 base and J 7 bases, with 19 bases left between them. CDR1 and CDR2 from the germline V gene are SGHDN and FVKESK. The CDR3 DNA reads as TGTGCCAGCAGCCAAGGCCCCGGGGACTCCCGTATTGAAAAACTGTTTTTT. Its protein is CASSQGPGDSRIEKLFF.

The V call is TRBV19, the J call TRBJ2-7; D remains ambiguous. Germline CDR1 reads LNHDA; CDR2 reads SQIVND (reference sequence). This CDR3 region has 14 residues. V lost 2 bases to trimming and J lost 3 bases, with 11 bases between them. The CDR3 DNA is TGTGCCAGTAGTATATTTGCAGGCCACTACGAGCAGTACTTC. Amino acids: CASSIFAGHYEQYF.

This chain connects TRBV27 to TRBJ2-2; D is possibly TRBD1 (5 bases). This CDR3 has 14 residues. V lost 3 bases to trimming and J lost 3 bases, with 8 bases between them. Germline V gene data show CDR1 as MNHEY and CDR2 as SMNVEV (reference sequence). The CDR3 protein is CASSLGPYTGELFF. The CDR3 DNA is TGTGCCAGCAGTTTGGGGCCATACACCGGGGAGCTGTTTTTT.

The J gene is TRBJ2-5, the V gene TRBV7-9, with TRBD2 matching over 15 bases. This CDR3 has 16 amino acids. CDR1 and CDR2 from the germline V gene are SEHNR and FQNEAQ (reference sequence). J was trimmed by 2 bases and V by 5 bases; bases with no gene match: 3. CDR3 nucleotide sequence: TGTGCCAGCAGCATAGGACTAGCGGGGGGGCAAGAGACCCAGTACTTC. This gives the protein CASSIGLAGGQETQYF.

V and J are TRBV19 and TRBJ2-3, with D unresolved. The CDR3 extends over 14 amino acids. Trimming removed 3 bases from V and 2 bases from J, with 9 bases in between. Germline CDR1 and CDR2: LNHDA and SQIVND (reference sequence). The CDR3: CASSMSQITDTQYF. DNA for the CDR3: TGTGCCAGTAGTATGTCACAGATCACAGATACGCAGTATTTT.

The rearrangement joins TRBV5-8 to TRBJ2-7; D is perhaps TRBD1 (5 bases). Germline assignment: CDR1 SGHTS and CDR2 YDEGEE. The germline V and J ends were trimmed by 1 base and 6 bases, with 17 bases remaining between them. This CDR3 region has 15 residues. CDR3 bases: TGTGCCAGCAGCTTGTGGCAGGGCTCGTTAGGCGAGCAGTACTTC. Encoded protein: CASSLWQGSLGEQYF.

The chain joins TRBV19 to TRBJ2-5; TRBD2 agrees at 9 bases. The junction had 14 bases not matched to a gene; V was cut back by 7 bases and J by 5 bases. The CDR3 has 16 amino acids. Germline lookup yields CDR1 LNHDA and CDR2 SQIVND (reference sequence). The CDR3 sequence is CASTSGKGGPGETQYF. The CDR3 bases are TGTGCCAGTACTAGCGGGAAGGGTGGCCCTGGGGAGACCCAGTACTTC.

This chain links TRBV2 with TRBJ2-7; 10 nucleotides match TRBD2. There are 15 residues in the CDR3. The junction had 12 bases not matched to a gene; V was cut back by 6 bases and J by 7 bases. Germline CDR1 is SNHLY and CDR2 is FYNNEI. CDR3 region: CASRLAGTPNYEQYF. The CDR3 coding sequence is TGTGCCAGCAGACTAGCGGGGACCCCTAATTATGAGCAGTACTTC.

The chain joins TRBV28 to TRBJ2-3; D not certain. Trimming took 3 bases from V and 7 from J, leaving 8 bases between them. CDR1 is MDHEN, CDR2 SYDVKM, per germline. The CDR3 sequence is 12 residues long. The chain's CDR3 is CASSFLRNTQYF. The CDR3 region has the DNA TGTGCCAGCAGTTTCCTTAGAAATACGCAGTATTTT.

This chain uses TRBV19 with TRBJ1-6, with unresolved D. The CDR3 loop spans 16 amino acids. Germline CDR1 is LNHDA and CDR2 is SQIVND (reference sequence). Trimming pared 6 bases from V and 4 bases from J, leaving 16 bases between. CDR3 amino acids: CASSPESWGYNSPLHF. The DNA of the CDR3 is TGTGCCAGTAGCCCTGAGTCCTGGGGTTATAATTCACCCCTCCACTTT.

V and J are TRBV19 and TRBJ2-2, with D perhaps matching TRBD1 (5 bases). CDR1 is LNHDA and CDR2 is SQIVND in the germline V gene (reference sequence). V was pared by 4 bases and J by 5 bases, with 8 bases between. The CDR3 length is 13 residues. CDR3 region: CASSNTGTGELFF. The CDR3 region has the DNA TGTGCCAGTAGTAATACAGGAACCGGGGAGCTGTTTTTT.

The rearrangement joins TRBV6-1 to TRBJ2-7, with D possibly matching TRBD1 (5 bases). CDR3 length equals 12 residues. V lost 7 bases and J lost 2, with 9 bases in between. Germline-derived CDR1 and CDR2 are MNHNS and SASEGT. The chain's CDR3 is CASTLTAYEQYF. CDR3 bases: TGTGCCAGCACTCTGACAGCCTACGAGCAGTACTTC.

The chain has TRBV10-3 and TRBJ2-3; D remains ambiguous. Germline values: CDR1 ENHRY, CDR2 SYGVKD. V was clipped by 0 bases and J by 10 bases, with 14 bases between them. The CDR3 consists of 14 residues. The CDR3 coding sequence is TGTGCCATCAGTGAGTCGAATCGCCTAGGGTCGCAGTATTTT. Amino acids: CAISESNRLGSQYF.

The rearrangement joins TRBV28 to TRBJ1-3, with D uncertain. The germline CDR1 and CDR2 sequences are MDHEN and SYDVKM. V was clipped by 3 bases and J by 0 bases, with 15 bases between them. The CDR3 runs 17 residues. The CDR3 region is CASSFSPPESSGNTIYF. For the CDR3, the DNA is TGTGCCAGCAGTTTTTCTCCCCCAGAATCCTCTGGAAACACCATATATTTT. The full variable domain, rest sourced from reference TRBV28 and TRBJ1-3, is DVKVTQSSRYLVKRTGEKVFLECVQDMDHENMFWYRQDPGLGLRLIYFSYDVKMKEKGDIPEGYSVSREKKERFSLILESASTNQTSMYLCASSFSPPESSGNTIYFGEGSWLTVV.

The chain recombines TRBV30 with TRBJ2-2; D possibly corresponds to TRBD2 (6 bases). Per germline, CDR1 GTSNPN and CDR2 SVGIG (reference sequence). V shed 1 base and J shed 4 bases, with 25 bases lying between them. The CDR3 contains 19 residues. The CDR3 nucleotides are TGTGCCTGGAGTGGGCGTGGGATTCGGGGGAGACTCATCACCGGGGAGCTGTTTTTT. It specifies CAWSGRGIRGRLITGELFF. Together with reference TRBV30 and TRBJ2-2, the CDR3 gives the full variable domain: SQTIHQWPATLVQPVGSPLSLECTVEGTSNPNLYWYRQAAGRGLQLLFYSVGIGQISSEVPQNLSASRPQDRQFILSSKKLLLSDSGFYLCAWSGRGIRGRLITGELFFGEGSRLTVL.